This T cell receptor beta chain was obtained from a study of CD8 T cells in Susac syndrome. From blood CD8+ and CD4+ T cells, the TCR beta chain was sequenced. After extraction with the RNeasy kit, about 0.45 to 1 ug of the RNA was reverse transcribed using random hexamers. TCR beta CDR3 was amplified by immunoSEQ multiplex PCR. This amplification extended across 54 Vbeta and 13 Jbeta segments. TCRdb re-called the immunoSEQ multiplex PCR reads with MiXCR, one entry per CDR3 protein. The table includes about 140,000 distinct CDR3 sequences, approximately 95% detected once. The germline V gene has CDR1 SGHVS and CDR2 FQNEAQ. The V gene lost 5 bases and the J gene lost 0 bases, with 14 bases spanning the gap. The CDR3 sequence is 16 residues long.

Sequencing was done on a sample of CD4+ T cells from PBMCs. This sequence originates from a human donor with multiple sclerosis. The chain carries TRBV7-8 and TRBJ1-5, with D unresolved. The CDR3: CASSPRAVDSNQPQHF. CDR3 sequence (DNA): TGTGCCAGCAGCCCTAGGGCTGTTGATAGCAATCAGCCCCAGCATTTT.